These 22 T cell receptor beta chains originate from one sample sequenced in a study of cytomegalovirus exposure and HLA in healthy donors. PCR primers comprised 60 Vbeta and 13 Jbeta primers. Sequencing used immunoSEQ multiplex PCR; TCRdb keeps in-frame clones, though not all of them. Of roughly 100,000 clones listed, around 84% are singletons. The specimen was PBMCs. The receptors derive from a man in his thirties or forties in good health and CMV-seronegative.

J is TRBJ1-5 and V is TRBV21-1; TRBD1, as called in the table, went unchecked against the DNA. TRBV21-1 counts as a pseudogene. CDR3 length: 18 residues. The CDR3 DNA follows: TGTGCCAGCAGCACCTTTAGAGGGACAGGGAGATTAGAGCAGCCCCAGCATTTT. Translated, it gives CASSTFRGTGRLEQPQHF.

The genes are TRBV4-2 and TRBJ2-1; 11 nucleotides agree with TRBD2. This CDR3 is built from 16 residues. Germline CDR1 LGHNA, CDR2 YNFKEQ. The trim removed 2 bases at V and 5 bases at J, leaving 5 bases unmatched. CDR3 nucleotides: TGTGCCAGCAGCCAAAACATAGCGGGGGGGCACAATGAGCAGTTCTTC. Translating gives CASSQNIAGGHNEQFF.

The V gene is TRBV27, the J gene TRBJ1-6; 8 positions agree with TRBD1. The CDR3 is made up of 15 amino acids. Germline CDR1 reads MNHEY; CDR2 reads SMNVEV (reference sequence). Trimming cost V 4 bases and J 3 bases; bases outside gene matches: 2. CDR3 amino acids: CASSYDRGYNSPLHF. CDR3 nucleotides: TGTGCCAGCAGTTACGACAGGGGCTATAATTCACCCCTCCACTTT.

The chain has TRBV4-1 and TRBJ2-5; 11 nucleotides align to TRBD2. Germline V gene lookup returns CDR1 MGHRA and CDR2 YSYEKL. J was trimmed by 4 bases and V by 1 base; bases with no gene match: 8. This CDR3 is built from 17 residues. In DNA, the CDR3 is TGCGCCAGCAGCCAAGGTAGACTAGCGGGACGGGGAGAGACCCAGTACTTC. Protein: CASSQGRLAGRGETQYF.

This sequence joins TRBV10-3 and TRBJ2-7; 7 nucleotides agree with TRBD1. Germline CDR1 reads ENHRY; CDR2 reads SYGVKD. V lost 4 bases and J lost 2; bases outside the gene matches: 11. The CDR3 consists of 16 residues. The CDR3 coding sequence is TGTGCCATCAGTGGCGCCGGGACAGTATCCCCCTACGAGCAGTACTTC. This codes for CAISGAGTVSPYEQYF.

The V call is TRBV27, the J call TRBJ2-7, with D possibly being TRBD2 (5 bases). CDR1 MNHEY and CDR2 SMNVEV come from the germline V gene (reference sequence). Between the trimmed V and J ends, which lost 2 bases and 3 bases, there was a span of 11 bases. The CDR3 totals 14 residues. The CDR3: CASSLADGGYEQYF. The CDR3 DNA is TGTGCCAGCAGTTTAGCGGACGGAGGCTACGAGCAGTACTTC.

There are a few counts of this clone. The chain links TRBV5-4 to TRBJ2-3; 8 nucleotides line up with TRBD2. Germline CDR1 and CDR2: SGHNT and YYREEE (reference sequence). V was pared by 4 bases and J by 4 bases, with 5 bases of the junction left unmatched. The CDR3 has 14 residues. The CDR3 protein is CASSQRGGADTQYF. The CDR3 bases are TGTGCCAGCAGCCAACGGGGGGGCGCAGATACGCAGTATTTT.

V is TRBV25-1 and J is TRBJ2-3, with 12 positions matching TRBD2. The length of the CDR3 is 15 residues. Germline V gene data show CDR1 as MGHDK and CDR2 as SYGVNS. The ends lost 4 bases at V and 2 bases at J; junction bases unmatched: 1. Here the CDR3 DNA reads TGTGCCAGCAGTGGACTAGCGGGAGTCACAGATACGCAGTATTTT. Protein: CASSGLAGVTDTQYF.

J is TRBJ1-4 and V is TRBV5-1, with 9 bases lining up with TRBD1. After removal of 4 bases from V and 7 bases from J, the junction contained 5 bases not matched to a gene. This CDR3 has 14 residues. Looked up from germline, CDR1 is SGHRS and CDR2 is YFSETQ. CDR3 residues: CASSGGQGAEKLFF. The CDR3 nucleotides are TGCGCCAGCAGCGGGGGACAGGGCGCTGAAAAACTGTTTTTT.

The genes are TRBV10-3 and TRBJ2-2; D is uncertain. From germline, CDR1 is ENHRY and CDR2 SYGVKD. V lost 6 bases and J 6 bases, leaving 8 bases between the germline ends. This CDR3 has 12 amino acids. The CDR3 reads CAIRSEAGELFF. CDR3 DNA: TGTGCCATCAGGTCCGAGGCCGGGGAGCTGTTTTTT.

The genes are TRBV28 and TRBJ1-2; 9 bases align to TRBD1. After removal of 5 bases from V and 2 bases from J, the junction contained 15 bases not matched to a gene. CDR3 size: 18 residues. The V gene's germline CDR1 is MDHEN and CDR2 SYDVKM. For the CDR3, the DNA is TGTGCCAGCAGTCCCTCGGACGGGACAGGGCGACAAAACTATGGCTACACCTTC. Amino acid sequence: CASSPSDGTGRQNYGYTF.

V and J are TRBV4-1 and TRBJ1-5; no clear D gene. The CDR3 is 14 residues long. The ends were cut back, 0 bases at V and 5 bases at J, with 8 bases in the middle. Germline CDR1 is MGHRA and CDR2 is YSYEKL. DNA for the CDR3: TGCGCCAGCAGCCAAGATCAGAGGGATCAGCCCCAGCATTTT. Translation: CASSQDQRDQPQHF.

This sequence joins TRBV4-1 and TRBJ1-5; 9 bases align to TRBD1. The trim removed 1 base at V and 0 bases at J, leaving 4 bases unmatched. This CDR3 has 17 residues. The V gene's germline CDR1 is MGHRA and CDR2 YSYEKL. The CDR3 sequence: CASSQGLTGGSNQPQHF. The DNA for the CDR3 is TGCGCCAGCAGCCAAGGACTGACAGGGGGTAGCAATCAGCCCCAGCATTTT.

The rearrangement joins TRBV19 to TRBJ2-7, with 8 positions matching TRBD1. The germline gives CDR1 LNHDA, CDR2 SQIVND (reference sequence). The CDR3 extends over 15 amino acids. Trimming cost V 3 bases and J 0 bases; bases outside gene matches: 4. The CDR3 bases are TGTGCCAGTAGTATTCGGACAGGGTACTCCTACGAGCAGTACTTC. Amino acid sequence: CASSIRTGYSYEQYF.

This chain links TRBV9 with TRBJ2-5; D not certain. V dropped 2 bases and J dropped 5 bases, with 4 bases sitting between them. The CDR3 loop spans 11 amino acids. The germline V gene encodes CDR1 SGDLS and CDR2 YYNGEE. CDR3 amino acids: CASSVEETQYF. As DNA, the CDR3 is TGTGCCAGCAGCGTGGAGGAGACCCAGTACTTC.

CDR3 DNA sequence: TGCGCCAGCAGCTTGGCCGTCCAGGGGTCTGGAAACACCATATATTTT. Its protein product is CASSLAVQGSGNTIYF. The chain uses TRBV5-1 and TRBJ1-3, with D possibly TRBD1 on 6 matching bases. The CDR3 is 16 amino acids. The V gene's germline CDR1 is SGHRS and CDR2 YFSETQ. V shed 0 bases and J shed 1 base, with 11 bases lying between them.

The chain carries TRBV28 and TRBJ2-3; 7 bases match TRBD2. This CDR3 is 17 amino acids long. Germline CDR1 reads MDHEN; CDR2 reads SYDVKM. The V and J ends lost 5 bases and 0 bases, in that order; junction bases with no gene match: 11. CDR3 in DNA: TGTGCCAGCAGTCTTAGCGGGCCCTTGGGGAGCACAGATACGCAGTATTTT. Protein sequence: CASSLSGPLGSTDTQYF.

The V and J genes are TRBV5-1 and TRBJ1-1; 8 nucleotides match TRBD1. V was clipped by 5 bases and J by 4 bases; unmatched bases: 4. Germline loops: CDR1 SGHRS, CDR2 YFSETQ. This CDR3 comprises 13 residues. The CDR3 sequence: CASRRTGGTEAFF. Here the CDR3 DNA reads TGCGCCAGCAGACGTACAGGGGGCACTGAAGCTTTCTTT.

V gene TRBV28 combines with J gene TRBJ2-5; maybe TRBD2 (5 bases). V lost 6 bases, J lost 4 bases, and 9 bases lay in between. This CDR3 spans 12 amino acids. From germline, CDR1 is MDHEN and CDR2 SYDVKM. The CDR3, as DNA: TGTGCCAGCAGCCCGGGGAGAGAGACCCAGTACTTC. Translated: CASSPGRETQYF.

The rearrangement uses TRBV9 and TRBJ1-2, with 10 positions matching TRBD1. Germline CDR1 SGDLS, CDR2 YYNGEE. This CDR3 is 15 amino acids long. V dropped 6 bases and J dropped 4; count of bases not matched to a gene: 9. CDR3 bases: TGTGCCAGCACCCTAGAAGGGACAGGGGCCTATGGCTACACCTTC. It codes for CASTLEGTGAYGYTF.

The chain recombines TRBV19 with TRBJ1-2, with no clear D. The CDR3 extends over 12 amino acids. The ends were cut back, 6 bases at V and 4 bases at J, with 9 bases in the middle. CDR1 LNHDA and CDR2 SQIVND come from the germline V gene (reference sequence). CDR3 sequence: CASRVSGYGYTF. In DNA, the CDR3 is TGTGCCAGTAGGGTATCCGGCTATGGCTACACCTTC.

This clone has more than one count but fewer than ten. The V and J genes are TRBV15 and TRBJ2-5, with 9 nucleotides matching TRBD2. The CDR3 consists of 15 residues. Per germline, CDR1 LNHNV and CDR2 YYDKDF (reference sequence). V lost 5 bases, J lost 3 bases, and 7 bases stayed unmatched. CDR3 loop: CATSPRPSGKETQYF. DNA of the CDR3: TGTGCCACCAGCCCGCGCCCTAGCGGGAAAGAGACCCAGTACTTC. Filled out from reference TRBV15 and TRBJ2-5, the complete variable domain reads DAMVIQNPRYQVTQFGKPVTLSCSQTLNHNVMYWYQQKSSQAPKLLFHYYDKDFNNEADTPDNFQSRRPNTSFCFLDIRSPGLGDTAMYLCATSPRPSGKETQYFGPGTRLLVL.